This is a list of T cell receptor beta chains from one sample in a study of blood T cell repertoires in COVID-19. The method was immunoSEQ multiplex PCR; TCRdb's version includes in-frame clones alone and lacks a portion of them. The sample includes around 270,000 clones, about 90% of them seen just once. The specimen was PBMCs or T cells enriched from blood (not recorded which). These receptors were obtained from a woman in her thirties or forties who had been exposed to COVID-19. The CDR3 runs from the conserved cysteine through the conserved F or W. A D gene is named only where the DNA matches it firmly. Part of the rows lack a size; the others show once, few, many or a class for expanded clones.

cdr3_aa cdr3_nt clone_size j_call v_call d_call
CASWWVQGWTRGYTF TGTGCCAGCTGGTGGGTGCAGGGGTGGACACGAGGCTACACCTTC . TRBJ1-2 TRBV21-1 .
CASSPDRDTQYF TGTGCCAGCAGCCCCGACAGGGATACGCAGTATTTT once TRBJ2-3 TRBV5-1 .
CASSRSGRDWSTDTQYF TGTGCCAGCAGCAGAAGCGGGAGGGATTGGAGCACAGATACGCAGTATTTT few TRBJ2-3 TRBV2 TRBD2
CAANRGDSLTGELFF TGTGCCGCAAACCGCGGGGACTCCCTCACTGGGGAGCTGTTTTTT . TRBJ2-2 TRBV30 .
CATRPGQGDYSNQPQHF TGCGCCACTCGTCCGGGACAGGGGGATTATAGCAATCAGCCCCAGCATTTT . TRBJ1-5 TRBV10-1 TRBD1
CAWRAGSTYNEQFF TGTGCCTGGAGGGCAGGTTCAACCTACAATGAGCAGTTCTTC . TRBJ2-1 TRBV30 .
CASSQVGSDYSRGELFF TGCGCCAGCAGCCAAGTCGGGTCGGACTATTCGAGGGGGGAGCTGTTTTTT . TRBJ2-2 TRBV4-3 .
CASQAADRGVAFF TGTGCCAGCCAAGCCGCAGACCGGGGGGTAGCTTTCTTT . TRBJ1-1 TRBV12-3/TRBV12-4 .
CASSQGQGDQETQYF TGTGCCAGCAGCCAGGGACAGGGGGACCAAGAGACCCAGTACTTC . TRBJ2-5 TRBV3-1/TRBV3-2 TRBD1
CASSGWGGQPQHF TGTGCCAGCAGCGGATGGGGGGGTCAGCCCCAGCATTTT . TRBJ1-5 TRBV27 .
CATRTTDLNIQYF TGTGCCACCAGGACGACAGATTTAAACATTCAGTACTTC . TRBJ2-4 TRBV15 .
CAWSGGQGIQAFF TGTGCCTGGAGTGGAGGACAGGGGATCCAAGCTTTCTTT . TRBJ1-1 TRBV30 TRBD1
CASSETGGGSMNTEAFF TGCGCCAGCAGTGAGACAGGGGGCGGGTCAATGAACACTGAAGCTTTCTTT once TRBJ1-1 TRBV10-1 TRBD1
CASSFLSTGGNTIYF TGTGCCAGCAGCTTTCTCTCGACAGGGGGAAACACCATATATTTT many TRBJ1-3 TRBV7-2 TRBD1
CASSSSETGELFF TGCGCCAGCAGCTCTAGCGAAACCGGGGAGCTGTTTTTT . TRBJ2-2 TRBV10-2 .
CASSVARGYGYTF TGTGCCAGCAGCGTAGCCAGGGGATATGGCTACACCTTC few TRBJ1-2 TRBV9 .
CASSQVQGGSPLHF TGTGCCAGCAGCCAAGTCCAGGGAGGTTCACCCCTCCACTTT . TRBJ1-6 TRBV3-1/TRBV3-2 .
CASSLLTGQVNEQYF TGTGCCAGCAGCCTTCTCACGGGACAAGTAAACGAGCAGTACTTC . TRBJ2-7 TRBV3-1/TRBV3-2 .
CASSQIRTGDYGYTF TGTGCCAGCAGTCAAATCAGGACAGGCGACTATGGCTACACCTTC . TRBJ1-2 TRBV6-6 TRBD1
CATSEGPTSVSYNEQFF TGTGCCACCAGTGAGGGACCGACTAGCGTATCTTACAATGAGCAGTTCTTC . TRBJ2-1 TRBV24-1 TRBD2
CASSVRPVRQGNEQFF TGTGCCAGCAGCGTCCGCCCCGTCAGACAGGGTAATGAGCAGTTCTTC . TRBJ2-1 TRBV7-2 TRBD1
CASSLEQGVGEKLFF TGTGCCAGCAGCTTGGAACAGGGGGTGGGTGAAAAACTGTTTTTT few TRBJ1-4 TRBV5-4 TRBD1
CASSLRTSGDKNEQFF TGTGCCAGCAGCCTCCGGACTAGCGGAGACAAGAATGAGCAGTTCTTC . TRBJ2-1 TRBV7-9 TRBD2
CSADSYNEQFF TGCAGTGCTGACAGCTACAATGAGCAGTTCTTC . TRBJ2-1 TRBV20-1 .
CSVGGEWTGGNTIYF TGCAGCGTTGGGGGGGAATGGACGGGTGGAAACACCATATATTTT . TRBJ1-3 TRBV29-1 .
CASSEAGLAGAGGANVLTF TGTGCCAGCAGTGAAGCAGGCCTAGCGGGAGCTGGAGGGGCCAACGTCCTGACTTTC . TRBJ2-6 TRBV6-1 TRBD2
CASSPGEIYEQYF TGTGCCAGCAGTCCCGGGGAGATCTACGAGCAGTACTTC . TRBJ2-7 TRBV27 .
CASSLQGKGGAFF TGTGCCAGCAGTTTGCAGGGGAAAGGCGGAGCTTTCTTT once TRBJ1-1 TRBV28 .
CASSRGTVNNEQFF TGTGCCAGCAGCCGAGGGACAGTCAACAATGAGCAGTTCTTC once TRBJ2-1 TRBV7-9 TRBD1
CASSSAGAAQNTEAFF TGTGCCAGCAGTTCGGCTGGGGCCGCACAGAACACTGAAGCTTTCTTT . TRBJ1-1 TRBV28 .
CASSSGTATSTDTQYF TGTGCCAGCAGCTCCGGGACAGCCACTAGCACAGATACGCAGTATTTT . TRBJ2-3 TRBV5-1 TRBD1
CASSELTGANEKLFF TGTGCCAGCAGTGAATTGACAGGGGCTAATGAAAAACTGTTTTTT . TRBJ1-4 TRBV2 TRBD1
CATSATTGNTGELFF TGTGCCACCAGTGCTACGACAGGGAACACCGGGGAGCTGTTTTTT . TRBJ2-2 TRBV24-1 .
CASSLGLAGGQSSYNEQFF TGTGCCAGCAGCTTAGGACTAGCGGGGGGCCAGAGCTCCTACAATGAGCAGTTCTTC . TRBJ2-1 TRBV7-8 TRBD2
CASSFAAGNLGYF . . TRBJ2-5 TRBV7-2 .
CASYRGGSYNSPLHF TGTGCCAGCTACAGGGGAGGCTCCTATAATTCACCCCTCCACTTT . TRBJ1-6 TRBV6-5 TRBD1
CASSHGQGANYEQYF TGTGCCAGCAGTCACGGACAGGGGGCTAACTACGAGCAGTACTTC . TRBJ2-7 TRBV6-5 TRBD1
CAWSADTYTTNEKLFF TGTGCCTGGAGTGCTGACACTTACACAACTAATGAAAAACTGTTTTTT . TRBJ1-4 TRBV30 .
CATSDSLLAGALTGELFF TGTGCCACCAGTGACTCCCTACTAGCGGGAGCCCTCACCGGGGAGCTGTTTTTT . TRBJ2-2 TRBV24-1 TRBD2
CASSESEPAANEKLFF TGCGCCAGCAGTGAGTCTGAGCCCGCGGCTAATGAAAAACTGTTTTTT . TRBJ1-4 TRBV10-1 .
CASSPGQGPFFPIYF TGCGCCAGCAGCCCAGGACAGGGTCCTTTCTTCCCCATATATTTT . TRBJ1-3 TRBV4-1 TRBD1
CAISESRGRGEQFF TGTGCCATCAGTGAGTCCCGCGGGAGGGGTGAGCAGTTCTTC . TRBJ2-1 TRBV10-3 TRBD2
CASSVKTGLNSGVYTEAFF TGTGCCAGCAGCGTAAAAACAGGGTTGAATAGTGGCGTGTACACTGAAGCTTTCTTT . TRBJ1-1 TRBV9 .
CASSLYEGTFPEAFF TGTGCCAGCAGCTTATACGAGGGGACATTTCCTGAAGCTTTCTTT . TRBJ1-1 TRBV7-8 .
CASSMAQGDDTEAFF TGTGCCAGTAGTATGGCCCAGGGGGATGACACTGAAGCTTTCTTT . TRBJ1-1 TRBV19 TRBD1
CAISESTAGSPLHF TGTGCCATCAGTGAGTCGACTGCCGGTTCACCCCTCCACTTT . TRBJ1-6 TRBV10-3 .
CASSLAPGQGYNEQFF TGTGCTAGCAGCTTAGCACCGGGACAGGGATACAATGAGCAGTTCTTC . TRBJ2-1 TRBV7-7 TRBD1
CASSLKGQLRTGELFF TGTGCCAGCAGTTTAAAGGGACAGCTACGGACCGGGGAGCTGTTTTTT . TRBJ2-2 TRBV27 TRBD1
CASSYSRGNEQYF TGTGCCAGCAGTTACTCGCGGGGCAACGAGCAGTACTTC . TRBJ2-7 TRBV6-2/TRBV6-3 .
CSAVALDTQYF TGCAGCGCTGTAGCACTAGATACGCAGTATTTT . TRBJ2-3 TRBV29-1 .
CASSLGAASNQPQHF TGTGCCAGCAGCTTAGGGGCCGCAAGCAATCAGCCCCAGCATTTT . TRBJ1-5 TRBV7-2 .
CASSLGRAGELFF TGTGCCAGCAGCTTAGGACGGGCCGGGGAGCTGTTTTTT . TRBJ2-2 TRBV7-2 .
CASSPWDMHNEQFF TGTGCCAGCAGCCCGTGGGACATGCACAATGAGCAGTTCTTC . TRBJ2-1 TRBV3-1/TRBV3-2 .
CASSPRDRANTEAFF TGTGCCAGCAGCCCCAGGGACAGGGCGAACACTGAAGCTTTCTTT . TRBJ1-1 TRBV11-3 TRBD1